Sequencing of this TCR beta chain was carried out in a study of blood T cell repertoires in COVID-19. Sequencing was performed with immunoSEQ multiplex PCR; in TCRdb, only in-frame clones are kept and a portion is missing. Counted here are tens of thousands of clones, roughly 87% occurring once; the ten biggest clones make up roughly 6%. The sequenced sample consisted of peripheral blood. The receptor's source is a woman aged 45-59 years with acute or convalescent COVID-19.

CDR3 protein: CASGQGWNQPQHF. The CDR3 nucleotides are TGTGCCAGTGGACAGGGGTGGAATCAGCCCCAGCATTTT. V gene TRBV6-5 combines with J gene TRBJ1-5, with TRBD1 matching over 9 bases. Trimming cost V 9 bases and J 4 bases; bases outside gene matches: 4. CDR1 is MNHEY and CDR2 is SVGAGI in the germline V gene. The CDR3 contains 13 residues.